Listed here are 18 T cell receptor beta chains from one sample, sequenced in a study of shared clonotypes between healthy human individuals. The protocol was immunoSEQ multiplex PCR, while the TCRdb copy is restricted to in-frame clones and leaves out a portion. In the table there are around 1.5 million clones, 95% to 99% of which are singletons. The sequenced sample was naive CD4+ T cells sorted from blood. Subset described: CD45RA+ positively selected. These receptors were collected from a man aged 25-45 years in good health.

The rearrangement uses TRBV6-5 and TRBJ2-2; no clear D. This CDR3 is built from 15 residues. Germline CDR1 is MNHEY and CDR2 is SVGAGI. Trimming pared 6 bases from V and 1 base from J, leaving 12 bases between. CDR3 region: CASRGTNMNTGELFF. CDR3 in DNA: TGTGCCAGCAGAGGCACAAACATGAACACCGGGGAGCTGTTTTTT.

With respect to this clone: This sample also contains other DNA sequences that code for the same CDR3. The gene calls are TRBV18 and TRBJ2-7; 15 nucleotides match TRBD2. The CDR3 runs 17 residues. V lost 3 bases to trimming and J lost 0 bases; unmatched junction nucleotides: 3. CDR1 and CDR2 from the germline V gene are KGHSH and LQKENI. Here the CDR3 reads CASSPRGLAGGSYEQYF. The DNA for the CDR3 is TGTGCCAGCTCACCGCGGGGACTAGCGGGAGGCTCCTACGAGCAGTACTTC.

This chain joins TRBV5-1 and TRBJ1-2; D ambiguous. V was shortened by 2 bases and J by 5 bases, with 4 bases between the two germline ends. Germline V CDR1 and CDR2: SGHRS, YFSETQ. The CDR3 is 11 residues long. The CDR3, as DNA: TGCGCCAGCAGCTTAGGTTATGGCTACACCTTC. Its translation: CASSLGYGYTF.

The J gene is TRBJ2-2, the V gene TRBV29-1; TRBD1 agrees at 10 bases. This CDR3 is built from 15 residues. Germline V lookup: CDR1 SQVTM, CDR2 ANQGSEA. The J segment lost 4 bases and the V segment lost 6 bases, leaving 8 bases of the junction unmatched. CDR3 DNA: TGCAGCGTGGCCGGGACAGGGGTTATCACCGGGGAGCTGTTTTTT. Translating it yields CSVAGTGVITGELFF.

The chain's CDR3 is CAWSGYRGVTDTQYF. Written as DNA, the CDR3 is TGTGCCTGGAGCGGCTACAGGGGTGTTACAGATACGCAGTATTTT. The chain couples TRBV30 to TRBJ2-3; 7 bases match TRBD1. Germline V gene sequence: CDR1 GTSNPN, CDR2 SVGIG (reference sequence). V lost 3 bases, J lost 3 bases, and 9 bases stayed unmatched. The length of the CDR3 is 15 residues. Together with reference TRBV30 and TRBJ2-3, the CDR3 gives the full variable domain: SQTIHQWPATLVQPVGSPLSLECTVEGTSNPNLYWYRQAAGRGLQLLFYSVGIGQISSEVPQNLSASRPQDRQFILSSKKLLLSDSGFYLCAWSGYRGVTDTQYFGPGTRLTVL.

On this clone itself: The same CDR3 also results from other DNA sequences found in this sample. The chain links TRBV18 to TRBJ1-4, with a weak D call TRBD1 (5 bases). V lost 3 bases and J 7 bases, leaving 6 bases between the germline ends. Per germline, CDR1 KGHSH and CDR2 LQKENI. CDR3 length: 12 residues. CDR3: CASSPGGEKLFF. CDR3 DNA: TGTGCCAGCTCACCTGGGGGTGAAAAACTGTTTTTT. The entire variable domain, with the rest obtained from reference TRBV18 and TRBJ1-4, is as follows: NAGVMQNPRHLVRRRGQEARLRCSPMKGHSHVYWYRQLPEEGLKFMVYLQKENIIDESGMPKERFSAEFPKEGPSILRIQQVVRGDSAAYFCASSPGGEKLFFGSGTQLSVL.

V and J are TRBV19 and TRBJ1-2; D is unclear. Germline lookup yields CDR1 LNHDA and CDR2 SQIVND (reference sequence). The V gene lost 6 bases and the J gene lost 0 bases, with 11 bases spanning the gap. CDR3 length: 14 residues. The CDR3 nucleotides read TGTGCCAGTAGGCAGGATAACTCTAACTATGGCTACACCTTC. Amino acids: CASRQDNSNYGYTF.

The J gene is TRBJ2-5, the V gene TRBV30; 8 bases line up with TRBD2. The CDR3 runs 14 residues. Germline lookup yields CDR1 GTSNPN and CDR2 SVGIG (reference sequence). V lost 0 bases to trimming and J lost 5 bases; unmatched junction nucleotides: 5. The CDR3 coding sequence is TGTGCCTGGAGTGTGAGGTCGGGGGGGGAGACCCAGTACTTC. It is translated as CAWSVRSGGETQYF.

V is TRBV7-2 and J is TRBJ2-7; 9 bases match TRBD1. The CDR3 contains 14 residues. V lost 4 bases to trimming and J lost 3 bases; unmatched junction nucleotides: 4. In germline, CDR1 is SGHTA, CDR2 FQGNSA. This CDR3 reads CASSYTGGNYEQYF. The CDR3 DNA reads TGTGCCAGCAGCTATACAGGGGGCAACTACGAGCAGTACTTC.

This rearrangement joins TRBV6-1 to TRBJ2-1; 8 nucleotides match TRBD1. CDR1 and CDR2 (germline): MNHNS, SASEGT. The CDR3 runs to 13 residues. With V trimmed by 7 bases and J by 8 bases, 7 bases remained unmatched. Written as DNA, the CDR3 is TGTGCCAGCACCGTACAGGGGGGTTATGAGCAGTTCTTC. Translation: CASTVQGGYEQFF.

This sequence joins TRBV18 and TRBJ2-1; D unresolved. The CDR3 has 12 amino acids. CDR1 and CDR2 from the germline V gene are KGHSH and LQKENI. Between the trimmed V and J ends, which lost 4 bases and 9 bases, there was a span of 10 bases. Here the CDR3 DNA reads TGTGCCAGCTCACAAGACGACGGTGAGCAGTTCTTC. Protein: CASSQDDGEQFF.

The chain uses TRBV18 and TRBJ1-3, with D unresolved. The V end was cut by 1 base, the J end by 5 bases, with 12 bases between. The CDR3 spans 15 residues. Germline CDR1 KGHSH, CDR2 LQKENI. For the CDR3, the DNA is TGTGCCAGCTCACCACGGCTGGGGATCAGAAACACCATATATTTT. It specifies CASSPRLGIRNTIYF.

The chain recombines TRBV28 with TRBJ2-3; D is uncertain. V gave up 2 bases and J gave up 3 bases, with 24 bases separating them. In germline, CDR1 is MDHEN, CDR2 SYDVKM. The CDR3 totals 19 residues. CDR3 coding DNA: TGTGCCAGCAGTTTAGGTACCCCTCTAGTGGCGTGGGGAACAGATACGCAGTATTTT. This codes for CASSLGTPLVAWGTDTQYF.

This chain joins TRBV9 and TRBJ2-3; 16 bases are shared with TRBD2. Per the germline V gene, CDR1 is SGDLS and CDR2 is YYNGEE. The CDR3 covers 17 residues. J gave up 6 bases and V 2 bases, and 6 bases lay outside the gene matches. CDR3 sequence: CASSVGTSGRGLDTQYF. The CDR3 DNA reads as TGTGCCAGCAGCGTCGGGACTAGCGGGAGGGGCCTGGATACGCAGTATTTT.

The V and J genes are TRBV27 and TRBJ1-5; 7 positions agree with TRBD1. Germline V gene sequence: CDR1 MNHEY, CDR2 SMNVEV (reference sequence). The CDR3 runs to 15 residues. V gave up 2 bases and J gave up 5 bases; unmatched junction bases: 6. CDR3 amino acids: CASSLGRGFYQPQHF. CDR3 DNA: TGTGCCAGCAGTTTAGGCAGGGGGTTCTATCAGCCCCAGCATTTT.

The CDR3 region has the DNA TGTGCCAGCAGCACGCGGGGGGTGGTGAGTGAGCAGTTCTTC. Encoded protein: CASSTRGVVSEQFF. The genes are TRBV7-9 and TRBJ2-1, with TRBD2 matching 8 bases. The CDR3 is made up of 14 amino acids. The trim removed 5 bases at V and 9 bases at J, leaving 9 bases unmatched. Germline V lookup: CDR1 SEHNR, CDR2 FQNEAQ (reference sequence).

The chain joins TRBV27 to TRBJ2-7; D is perhaps TRBD1 (5 bases). V was trimmed by 3 bases and J by 0 bases, leaving 9 bases between them. CDR3 length equals 14 residues. Per the germline V gene, CDR1 is MNHEY and CDR2 is SMNVEV (reference sequence). CDR3 protein: CASSFQGFSYEQYF. CDR3 nucleotide sequence: TGTGCCAGCAGTTTTCAGGGATTCTCCTACGAGCAGTACTTC.

V is TRBV11-3 and J is TRBJ2-1; 7 bases map to TRBD2. The CDR3 has 15 residues. The germline V gene has CDR1 SGHNT and CDR2 YENEEA. Trimming at V came to 3 bases and at J to 8 bases, leaving 10 bases not matched to a gene. The CDR3 here is CASSLGVAGIDEQFF. The CDR3, as DNA: TGTGCCAGCAGCTTGGGGGTAGCGGGTATCGATGAGCAGTTCTTC. Full variable domain (missing parts from reference TRBV11-3 and TRBJ2-1): EAGVVQSPRYKIIEKKQPVAFWCNPISGHNTLYWYLQNLGQGPELLIRYENEEAVDDSQLPKDRFSAERLKGVDSTLKIQPAELGDSAVYLCASSLGVAGIDEQFFGPGTRLTVL.